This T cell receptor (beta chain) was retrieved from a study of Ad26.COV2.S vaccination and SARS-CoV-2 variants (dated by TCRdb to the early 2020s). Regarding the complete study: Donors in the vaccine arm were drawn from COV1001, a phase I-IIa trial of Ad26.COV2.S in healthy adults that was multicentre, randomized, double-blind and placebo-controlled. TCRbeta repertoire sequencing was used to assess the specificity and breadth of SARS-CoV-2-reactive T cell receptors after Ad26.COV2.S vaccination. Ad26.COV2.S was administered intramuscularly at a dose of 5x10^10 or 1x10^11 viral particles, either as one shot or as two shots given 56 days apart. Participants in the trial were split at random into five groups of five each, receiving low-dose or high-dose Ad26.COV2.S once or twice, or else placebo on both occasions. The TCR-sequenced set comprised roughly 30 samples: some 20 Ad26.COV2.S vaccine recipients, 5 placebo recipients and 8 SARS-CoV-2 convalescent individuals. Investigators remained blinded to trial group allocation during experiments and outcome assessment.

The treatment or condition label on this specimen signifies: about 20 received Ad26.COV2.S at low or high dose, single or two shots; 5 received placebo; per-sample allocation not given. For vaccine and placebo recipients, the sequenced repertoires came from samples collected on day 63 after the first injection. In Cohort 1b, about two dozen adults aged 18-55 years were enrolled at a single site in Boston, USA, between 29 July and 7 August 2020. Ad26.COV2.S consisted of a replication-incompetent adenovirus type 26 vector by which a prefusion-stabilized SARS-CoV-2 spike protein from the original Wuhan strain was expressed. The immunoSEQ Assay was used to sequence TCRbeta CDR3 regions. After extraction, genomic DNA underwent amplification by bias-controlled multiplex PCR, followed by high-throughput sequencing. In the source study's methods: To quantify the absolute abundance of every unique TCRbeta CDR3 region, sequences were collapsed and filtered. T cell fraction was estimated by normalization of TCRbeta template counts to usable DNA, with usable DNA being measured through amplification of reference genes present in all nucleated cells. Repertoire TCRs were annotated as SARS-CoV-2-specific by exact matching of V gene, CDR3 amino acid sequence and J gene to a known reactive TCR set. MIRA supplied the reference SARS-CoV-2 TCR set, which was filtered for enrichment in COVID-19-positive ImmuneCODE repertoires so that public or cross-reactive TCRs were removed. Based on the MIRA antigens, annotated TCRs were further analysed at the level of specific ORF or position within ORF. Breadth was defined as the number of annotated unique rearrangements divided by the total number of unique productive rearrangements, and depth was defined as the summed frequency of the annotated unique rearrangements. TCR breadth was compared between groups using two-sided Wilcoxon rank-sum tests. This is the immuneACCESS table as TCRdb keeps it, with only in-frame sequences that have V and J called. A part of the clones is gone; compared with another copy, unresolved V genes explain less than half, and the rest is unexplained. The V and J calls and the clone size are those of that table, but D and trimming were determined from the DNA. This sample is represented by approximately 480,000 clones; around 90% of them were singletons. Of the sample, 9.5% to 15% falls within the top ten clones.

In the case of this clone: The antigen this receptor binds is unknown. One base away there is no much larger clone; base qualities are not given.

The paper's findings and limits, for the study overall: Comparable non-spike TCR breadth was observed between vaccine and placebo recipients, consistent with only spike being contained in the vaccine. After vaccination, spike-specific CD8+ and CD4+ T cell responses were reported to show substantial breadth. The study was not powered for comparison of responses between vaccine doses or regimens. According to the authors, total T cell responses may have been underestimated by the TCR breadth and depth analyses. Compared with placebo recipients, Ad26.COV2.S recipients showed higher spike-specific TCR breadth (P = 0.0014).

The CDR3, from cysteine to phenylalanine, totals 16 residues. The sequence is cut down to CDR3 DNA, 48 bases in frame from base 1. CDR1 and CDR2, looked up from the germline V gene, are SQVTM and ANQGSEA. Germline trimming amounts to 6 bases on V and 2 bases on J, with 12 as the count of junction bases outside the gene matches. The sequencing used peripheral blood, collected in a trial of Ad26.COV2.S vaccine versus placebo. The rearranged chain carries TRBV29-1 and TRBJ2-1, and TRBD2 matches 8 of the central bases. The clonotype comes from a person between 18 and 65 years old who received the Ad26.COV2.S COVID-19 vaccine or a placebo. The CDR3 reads CSVGGAGPQPYNEQFF. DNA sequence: TGCAGCGTCGGGGGGGCGGGACCCCAGCCCTACAATGAGCAGTTCTTC.